A selection of T cell receptor beta chains follows, all from one sample in a study of T cells after yellow fever vaccination. In TCRdb, the 5' RACE reads were re-called with MiXCR into one record per CDR3 protein. The top ten clones hold under 15% of a sample with hundreds of thousands of distinct CDR3 sequences, 9% to 15% of them seen once. The sample here was PBMCs, taken on the day of the yellow fever booster vaccination. The receptor set was obtained from a man under 40 who received the YFV17D yellow fever vaccine. Each CDR3 is given with its conserved first and last residue. A D gene is named only where the DNA matches it firmly. Size is stated for part of the rows, as once, few or many counts, or as a class when the clone is expanded.

14	.	TRBV7-2	TRBJ2-5	.	TGTGCCAGCAGCTTATCCGGGCCAGGAGGGACCCAGTACTTC	CASSLSGPGGTQYF
17	many	TRBV11-2	TRBJ2-2	TRBD2	TGTGCCAGCAGCCCGCGAATTCTGGAGCGGGGGACCGGGGAGCTGTTTTTT	CASSPRILERGTGELFF
15	.	TRBV7-6	TRBJ2-3	.	TGTGCCAGCAGCTTAAATCGGGAGTGGACAGATACGCAGTATTTT	CASSLNREWTDTQYF
14	.	TRBV5-8	TRBJ2-2	.	TGTGCCAGCAGCTTGGGGGGGGTCACCGGGCAGCTGTTTTTT	CASSLGGVTGQLFF
13	many	TRBV7-2	TRBJ1-3	.	TGTGCCAGCAGCCGGGACACAATAAACACCATATATTTT	CASSRDTINTIYF
15	few	TRBV7-6	TRBJ2-7	.	TGTGCCAGCAGCTCAAGTAGAGGGGATGCCTACGAGCAGTACTTC	CASSSSRGDAYEQYF
15	.	TRBV12-3/TRBV12-4	TRBJ2-7	.	TGTGCCAGCAGTCAGGGGAGCCGAAGCTCCTACGAGCAGTACTTC	CASSQGSRSSYEQYF
13	.	TRBV5-1	TRBJ2-5	.	TGCGCCAGCAGCCCTTCTATTAGGGAGACCCAGTACTTC	CASSPSIRETQYF
16	.	TRBV5-4	TRBJ2-3	TRBD2	TGTGCCAGCAGCCCGCGACTAGCGGAGAGCACAGATACGCAGTATTTT	CASSPRLAESTDTQYF
15	.	TRBV19	TRBJ2-2	.	TGTGCCAGTAGTATGGGGGGCATTGTCACCGGGGAGCTGTTTTTT	CASSMGGIVTGELFF
14	few	TRBV27	TRBJ2-7	TRBD2	TGTGCCAGCAGTTTCGGACTAGCGGCCTACGAGCAGTACTTC	CASSFGLAAYEQYF
15	.	TRBV9	TRBJ1-1	.	TGTGCCAGCAGCCCTGGGGGGAGATGGAACACTGAAGCTTTCTTT	CASSPGGRWNTEAFF
14	many	TRBV6-2/TRBV6-3	TRBJ2-7	TRBD2	TGTGCCAGCAGTTACTTGGCGGGAGCATACGAGCAGTACTTC	CASSYLAGAYEQYF
16	few	TRBV4-3	TRBJ2-1	TRBD2	TGCGCCAGCAGCCAAGATTCCCTAGCGGGAGGCAATGAGCAGTTCTTC	CASSQDSLAGGNEQFF
13	many	TRBV12-3/TRBV12-4	TRBJ2-7	.	TGTGCCAGCAGTTTAGGACAGGTCTACGAGCAGTACTTC	CASSLGQVYEQYF
17	few	TRBV14	TRBJ1-2	TRBD1	TGTGCCAGCAGCCCACAGACAGGGGTTGGCGTCTACTATGGCTACACCTTC	CASSPQTGVGVYYGYTF
15	.	TRBV7-3	TRBJ2-1	TRBD2	TGTGCCACCAGCGGGCTAGCGGGAGGTAACAATGAGCAGTTCTTC	CATSGLAGGNNEQFF
15	few	TRBV15	TRBJ2-7	TRBD2	TGTGCCACCAGCAGATCAGCTAGCGGGCTCTACGAGCAGTACTTC	CATSRSASGLYEQYF
12	many	TRBV7-9	TRBJ2-1	.	TGTGCCAGCAGCTTAGATACGTTTGAGCAGTTCTTC	CASSLDTFEQFF
14	few	TRBV5-4	TRBJ2-1	.	TGTGCCAGCAGCCCGCTGTCCAACCGAAATGAGCAGTTCTTC	CASSPLSNRNEQFF
18	few	TRBV15	TRBJ2-1	.	TGTGCCACCAGCAGAGGGGGGTTCGGCGGTAGCTCCTACAATGAGCAGTTCTTC	CATSRGGFGGSSYNEQFF
14	once	TRBV29-1	TRBJ1-1	TRBD1	TGCAGCGTGGCACCGGGACAGACATACACTGAAGCTTTCTTT	CSVAPGQTYTEAFF
14	.	TRBV4-3	TRBJ2-7	.	TGCGCCAGCAGCCAATCGCCAGGGCTGTACGAGCAGTACTTC	CASSQSPGLYEQYF
14	.	TRBV5-1	TRBJ2-7	.	TGCGCCAGCAGCCCCGGGGACATAAACTACGAGCAGTACTTC	CASSPGDINYEQYF
14	.	TRBV5-1	TRBJ2-7	TRBD2	TGCGCCAGCAGCTTTGGGCTAGCGGAATACGAGCAGTACTTC	CASSFGLAEYEQYF
15	few	TRBV20-1	TRBJ2-2	.	TGCAGTGCTAGAGAAAGCAGGGGAGGTACCGGGGAGCTGTTTTTT	CSARESRGGTGELFF
15	few	TRBV24-1	TRBJ2-7	.	TGTGCCACCAGTGATTCCCGACAGTCATCCTACGAGCAGTACTTC	CATSDSRQSSYEQYF
16	few	TRBV18	TRBJ2-1	TRBD1	TGTGCCAGCTCATCGACAGGGGGTGGATCCTACAATGAGCAGTTCTTC	CASSSTGGGSYNEQFF
14	few	TRBV10-3	TRBJ2-3	TRBD1	TGTGCCATCAGGAGGGACAGCCCCACAGATACGCAGTATTTT	CAIRRDSPTDTQYF
14	.	TRBV10-3	TRBJ1-5	.	TGTGCCATCAGCGCGGGACAAAGCGGTCAGCCCCAGCATTTT	CAISAGQSGQPQHF
13	.	TRBV29-1	TRBJ2-1	TRBD1	TGCAGCGCCCTCGTGACAGGGACCAATGAGCAGTTCTTC	CSALVTGTNEQFF
16	.	TRBV30	TRBJ2-3	TRBD2	TGTGCCTGGAGTGCCATCCGGACTAGCAGCACAGATACGCAGTATTTT	CAWSAIRTSSTDTQYF
14	few	TRBV5-5	TRBJ2-7	.	TGTGCCAGCAGCGTTGACAGTAGCTCCTACGAGCAGTACTTC	CASSVDSSSYEQYF
13	many	TRBV7-7	TRBJ2-1	TRBD2	TGTGCCAGCAGCCCCGGGGGGTTCAATGAGCAGTTCTTC	CASSPGGFNEQFF
14	many	TRBV12-3/TRBV12-4	TRBJ2-7	.	TGTGCCAGCACCTCTAGACCTCGGGTACACGAGCAGTACTTC	CASTSRPRVHEQYF
16	.	TRBV18	TRBJ1-6	.	TGTGCCAGCTCACCTCAAGCTTCTCAGGGGAGGGGACCCCTCCACTTT	CASSPQASQGRGPLHF
14	.	TRBV15	TRBJ1-2	.	TGTGCCACCAGCAGAGATCAGGGAAACTATGGCTACACCTTC	CATSRDQGNYGYTF
13	many	TRBV12-3/TRBV12-4	TRBJ2-2	.	TGTGCCAGCAGTTCGTGGAACACCGGGGAGCTGTTTTTT	CASSSWNTGELFF
12	many	TRBV7-2	TRBJ2-5	.	TGTGCCAGCAGCTTCCTTGCAGAGACCCAGTACTTC	CASSFLAETQYF
13	.	TRBV3-1	TRBJ2-7	.	TGTGCCAGCAGCCAAGATTGGGGCTACGAGCAGTACTTC	CASSQDWGYEQYF
15	.	TRBV29-1	TRBJ2-3	TRBD2	TGCAGCCCCCCTAGCGGGAGGGTTGGTACAGATACGCAGTATTTT	CSPPSGRVGTDTQYF
17	few	TRBV10-3	TRBJ1-4	TRBD1	TGTGCCATCAGTGAGTCGGGGAGACAGGGGAAAGTCAGGAAACTGTTTTTT	CAISESGRQGKVRKLFF
16	.	TRBV4-3	TRBJ2-4	.	TGCGCCAGCAGCCAAGACCCAGGAGAACGGCCGAACATTCAGTACTTC	CASSQDPGERPNIQYF
14	few	TRBV3-1	TRBJ2-1	.	TGTGCCAGCAGGCCCATTGGCCCCGACAATGAGCAGTTCTTC	CASRPIGPDNEQFF
11	.	TRBV5-6	TRBJ2-1	.	TGTGCCAGCAGCCAAACGGCGGGGCAGTTCTTC	CASSQTAGQFF
16	few	TRBV25-1	TRBJ1-3	TRBD1	TGTGCCAGCAGTGACAATCGGGACAGGGACGGGAACACCATATATTTT	CASSDNRDRDGNTIYF
16	.	TRBV5-1	TRBJ2-1	.	TGCGCCAGCAGCTTGGGGGCAGGGAACTCCTACAATGAGCAGTTCTTC	CASSLGAGNSYNEQFF
12	few	TRBV20-1	TRBJ2-7	.	TGCAGTGCTAGAGCCGAGACAGACCGGGTGGACTTC	CSARAETDRVDF
14	.	TRBV5-1	TRBJ1-1	.	TGCGCCAGCAGCTTGGCCATGGTGGGGACTGAAGCTTTCTTT	CASSLAMVGTEAFF
16	.	TRBV12-3/TRBV12-4	TRBJ2-7	TRBD1	TGTGCCAGCAGCAATAAGGGGACAGGGTCTTTCCACGAGCAGTACTTC	CASSNKGTGSFHEQYF
13	few	TRBV29-1	TRBJ1-2	.	TGCAGCGCCCACCTTGGGCAGAGCTATGGCTACACCTTC	CSAHLGQSYGYTF